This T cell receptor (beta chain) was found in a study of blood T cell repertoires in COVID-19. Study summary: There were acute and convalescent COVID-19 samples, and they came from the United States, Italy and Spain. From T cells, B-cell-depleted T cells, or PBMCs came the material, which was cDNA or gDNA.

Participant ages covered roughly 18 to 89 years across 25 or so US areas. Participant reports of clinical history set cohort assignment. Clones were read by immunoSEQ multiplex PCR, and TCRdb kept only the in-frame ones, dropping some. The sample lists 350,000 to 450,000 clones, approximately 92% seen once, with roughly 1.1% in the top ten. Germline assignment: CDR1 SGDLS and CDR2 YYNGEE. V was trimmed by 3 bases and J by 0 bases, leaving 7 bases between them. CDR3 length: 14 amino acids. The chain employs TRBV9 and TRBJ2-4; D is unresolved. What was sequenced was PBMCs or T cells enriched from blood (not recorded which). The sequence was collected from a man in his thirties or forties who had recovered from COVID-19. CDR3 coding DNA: TGTGCCAGCAGCGAAAGACTAGCCAAAAACATTCAGTACTTC. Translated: CASSERLAKNIQYF.